This T cell receptor (beta chain) was recovered during a study of technical replicates of blood from a few donors. Trimming shortened V by 5 bases and J by 3 bases, and 20 bases separated the two germline ends. The CDR3 totals 16 residues. The germline CDR1 and CDR2 sequences are MDHEN and SYDVKM. Only in-frame clones appear in the TCRdb table, and some are missing; sequencing was by immunoSEQ multiplex PCR. Of roughly 70,000 clones in the sample, just under 95% are singletons; the top ten hold approximately 0.4%. The V call is TRBV28, the J call TRBJ2-7; possible D gene TRBD2, 6 bases. The sequencing input was T cells isolated from PBMCs. The TCR was taken from a human donor in good health. The chain's CDR3 is CASSPLLEGGHYEQYF. The CDR3 DNA reads TGTGCCAGCAGTCCCCTCTTGGAGGGAGGACACTACGAGCAGTACTTC. Full variable domain (outside the CDR3, taken from reference TRBV28 and TRBJ2-7): DVKVTQSSRYLVKRTGEKVFLECVQDMDHENMFWYRQDPGLGLRLIYFSYDVKMKEKGDIPEGYSVSREKKERFSLILESASTNQTSMYLCASSPLLEGGHYEQYFGPGTRLTVT.